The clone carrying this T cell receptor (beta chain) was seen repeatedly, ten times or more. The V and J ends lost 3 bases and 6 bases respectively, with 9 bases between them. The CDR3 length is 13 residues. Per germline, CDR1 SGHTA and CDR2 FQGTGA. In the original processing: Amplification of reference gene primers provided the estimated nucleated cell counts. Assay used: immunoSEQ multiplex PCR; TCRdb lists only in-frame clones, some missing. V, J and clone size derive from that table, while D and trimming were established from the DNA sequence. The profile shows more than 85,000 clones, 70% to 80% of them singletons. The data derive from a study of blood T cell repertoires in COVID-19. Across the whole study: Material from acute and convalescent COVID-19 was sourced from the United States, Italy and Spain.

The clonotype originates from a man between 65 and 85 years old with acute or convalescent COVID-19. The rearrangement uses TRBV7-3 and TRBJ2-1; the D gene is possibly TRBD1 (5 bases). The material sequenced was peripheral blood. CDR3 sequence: CASSFSQGNEQFF. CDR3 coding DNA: TGTGCCAGCAGCTTCTCCCAGGGCAATGAGCAGTTCTTC.